The 25 T cell receptor beta chains listed next were all sequenced from one sample in a study of shared clonotypes between healthy human individuals. Profiling relied on immunoSEQ multiplex PCR, and the TCRdb table lists in-frame clones only, not all of them. Altogether about 2.4 million clones are present, approximately 90% being singletons, with the ten largest covering around 0.15%. The sample comprised naive CD4+ T cells sorted from blood. The subset: CD45RA+ positively selected. These receptors came from a man aged 18 to 29 in good health.

The V call is TRBV4-2, the J call TRBJ1-6; a possible D gene is TRBD1 (6 bases). The germline V and J ends were trimmed by 1 base and 9 bases, with 19 bases remaining between them. CDR3 length: 17 amino acids. CDR1 is LGHNA and CDR2 is YNFKEQ in the germline V gene. The CDR3 region is CASSQGGGITTSSPLHF. The CDR3 DNA reads TGTGCCAGCAGCCAAGGGGGGGGCATAACGACCAGTTCACCCCTCCACTTT.

The chain combines TRBV5-1 with TRBJ2-7, with 8 bases identical to TRBD2. Germline trimming cut 6 bases from V and 1 base from J; bases unmatched to any gene: 18. The germline V gene has CDR1 SGHRS and CDR2 YFSETQ. This CDR3 comprises 18 residues. The CDR3 region is CASKMRGDTVIRSYEQYF. For the CDR3, the DNA is TGCGCCAGCAAGATGCGGGGGGACACAGTTATAAGGTCCTACGAGCAGTACTTC.

This clone was seen a few times. The rearrangement uses TRBV30 and TRBJ1-2, with a tentative D call TRBD1 (6 bases). The CDR3 runs to 12 residues. The germline V and J ends were trimmed by 0 bases and 8 bases, with 10 bases remaining between them. Germline values: CDR1 GTSNPN, CDR2 SVGIG (reference sequence). In DNA, the CDR3 is TGTGCCTGGAGTGTAGTGGGACAAGGCTACACCTTC. The encoded protein is CAWSVVGQGYTF.

V is TRBV6-6 and J is TRBJ2-2; the match to TRBD2 covers 9 bases. Germline V lookup: CDR1 MNHNY, CDR2 SVGAGI (reference sequence). V lost 4 bases, J lost 4 bases, and 7 bases stayed unmatched. The CDR3 contains 16 residues. The CDR3 sequence: CASSFSGSTSTGELFF. CDR3 bases: TGTGCCAGCAGTTTTAGCGGGAGTACGTCCACCGGGGAGCTGTTTTTT.

The chain couples TRBV29-1 to TRBJ2-7; D perhaps matches TRBD2 (5 bases). This CDR3 comprises 15 residues. CDR1 and CDR2 from the germline V gene are SQVTM and ANQGSEA. V lost 4 bases and J lost 6, with 22 bases in between. The CDR3 sequence is CSVGSSHGLELEQYF. The CDR3 DNA sequence: TGCAGCGTTGGATCTTCTCACGGACTGGAACTCGAGCAGTACTTC.

In regard to this clone: Other DNA sequences in the same sample also yield this CDR3. The chain links TRBV7-2 to TRBJ1-3, with 7 bases identical to TRBD1. V was pared by 4 bases and J by 1 base, with 4 bases of the junction left unmatched. The length of the CDR3 is 15 residues. The V gene's germline CDR1 is SGHTA and CDR2 FQGNSA. The CDR3 here is CASSSGTASGNTIYF. The CDR3 DNA reads TGTGCCAGCAGCTCTGGGACAGCGTCTGGAAACACCATATATTTT. Complete variable domain (other parts from reference TRBV7-2 and TRBJ1-3): GAGVSQSPSNKVTEKGKDVELRCDPISGHTALYWYRQSLGQGLEFLIYFQGNSAPDKSGLPSDRFSAERTGGSVSTLTIQRTQQEDSAVYLCASSSGTASGNTIYFGEGSWLTVV.

The chain joins TRBV28 to TRBJ1-6; 8 positions match TRBD1. From germline, CDR1 is MDHEN and CDR2 SYDVKM. The CDR3 is 17 residues long. Trimming cost V 6 bases and J 8 bases; bases outside gene matches: 15. CDR3 bases: TGTGCCAGCAGCCCAGGCGGATTCGGGACAGGTTATTCACCCCTCCACTTT. Protein: CASSPGGFGTGYSPLHF.

Points on this clone: Other DNA sequences in the same sample also yield this CDR3. The chain uses TRBV29-1 and TRBJ2-2; maybe TRBD1 (5 bases). Trimming took 4 bases from V and 3 from J, leaving 9 bases between them. CDR3 length: 13 residues. From germline, CDR1 is SQVTM and CDR2 ANQGSEA. This CDR3 reads CSVAGLYTGELFF. The CDR3 DNA sequence: TGCAGCGTTGCAGGGTTATACACCGGGGAGCTGTTTTTT.

V is TRBV30 and J is TRBJ1-5; 9 bases match TRBD1. CDR1 and CDR2 (germline): GTSNPN, SVGIG (reference sequence). The V and J ends lost 3 bases and 15 bases, in that order; junction bases with no gene match: 12. The CDR3 is made up of 13 amino acids. The CDR3 region has the DNA TGTGCCTGGAGGGAGGGACAGGGAGGGATATGGCATTTT. This codes for CAWREGQGGIWHF.

Turning to this clone: Other DNA sequences in the sample encode the same CDR3. The J gene is TRBJ1-3, the V gene TRBV11-2; D possibly corresponds to TRBD1 (5 bases). Trimming left V 0 bases short and J 1 base short, with 7 bases between. This CDR3 comprises 15 residues. Germline-derived CDR1 and CDR2 are SGHAT and FQNNGV. As DNA, the CDR3 is TGTGCCAGCAGCTTAGAAGGGGTTTCTGGAAACACCATATATTTT. It encodes CASSLEGVSGNTIYF.

J is TRBJ2-4 and V is TRBV30; 9 nucleotides align to TRBD1. V lost 0 bases and J lost 5; bases outside the gene matches: 5. The CDR3 consists of 15 residues. Germline loops: CDR1 GTSNPN, CDR2 SVGIG (reference sequence). CDR3 nucleotide sequence: TGTGCCTGGAGTGTAAACAGGGGGCGGCAAAACATTCAGTACTTC. Encoded protein: CAWSVNRGRQNIQYF.

CDR3 bases: TGCGCCAGCAGTGATGTAAACGGGGCCGGGGACGGGGAGCTGTTTTTT. Translation: CASSDVNGAGDGELFF. This chain joins TRBV10-2 and TRBJ2-2; D possibly uses TRBD1 or TRBD2 (5 bases each). Trimming took 3 bases from V and 7 from J, leaving 18 bases between them. CDR1 WSHSY and CDR2 SAAADI come from the germline V gene. This CDR3 comprises 16 residues.

The chain couples TRBV5-1 to TRBJ2-2; tentative D call: TRBD2 (5 bases). The germline gives CDR1 SGHRS, CDR2 YFSETQ. The CDR3 loop spans 15 amino acids. V was shortened by 1 base and J by 3 bases, with 10 bases between the two germline ends. The chain's CDR3 is CASSLTSGDTGELFF. The CDR3 coding sequence is TGCGCCAGCAGCTTGACCAGCGGAGACACCGGGGAGCTGTTTTTT.

This sequence joins TRBV19 and TRBJ2-2; no firm D call. The CDR3 consists of 14 residues. CDR1 and CDR2 (germline): LNHDA, SQIVND (reference sequence). V was clipped by 1 base and J by 6 bases, with 9 bases between them. CDR3: CASSIGPAAGELFF. Written as DNA, the CDR3 is TGTGCCAGTAGTATAGGCCCAGCCGCCGGGGAGCTGTTTTTT.

The chain uses TRBV6-6 and TRBJ2-3; the match to TRBD2 covers 8 bases. V was clipped by 5 bases and J by 0 bases; unmatched bases: 4. Germline CDR1 reads MNHNY; CDR2 reads SVGAGI (reference sequence). The CDR3 totals 15 residues. CDR3 sequence reads: CASSPLAGSTDTQYF. The CDR3 DNA reads as TGTGCCAGCAGTCCGCTAGCGGGTAGCACAGATACGCAGTATTTT.

The rearrangement joins TRBV11-2 to TRBJ2-1, with TRBD2 identical over 12 bases. Germline lookup yields CDR1 SGHAT and CDR2 FQNNGV. The V and J ends lost 5 bases and 5 bases, in that order; junction bases with no gene match: 1. This CDR3 has 14 residues. Here the CDR3 reads CASSGLAGHNEQFF. CDR3 coding DNA: TGTGCCAGCAGCGGACTAGCGGGGCACAATGAGCAGTTCTTC.

The chain carries TRBV4-3 and TRBJ2-5; maybe TRBD2 (6 bases). Germline V lookup: CDR1 LGHNA, CDR2 YSLEER. This CDR3 contains 13 residues. With 0 bases removed from V and 7 bases from J, the gap between germline ends came to 9 bases. This CDR3 is CASSQDPGGTQYF. In DNA form, the CDR3 reads TGCGCCAGCAGCCAAGATCCCGGGGGGACCCAGTACTTC.

The chain recombines TRBV7-5 with TRBJ1-2; the D call of TRBD1 is as the table states it, not checked on the DNA. TRBV7-5 is described as a pseudogene. This CDR3 is 18 amino acids long. The CDR3 loop reads CARSLPLQATTPNYGYTF. CDR3 sequence (DNA): TGTGCCAGAAGCTTACCCTTACAGGCTACCACGCCTAACTATGGCTACACCTTC.

In the case of this clone: The same CDR3 also results from other DNA sequences found in this sample. The chain links TRBV11-2 to TRBJ2-7; a weak D match, TRBD2 (5 bases). Trimming stripped 0 bases from V and 2 bases from J, with 8 bases between. CDR1 SGHAT and CDR2 FQNNGV come from the germline V gene. The CDR3 has 14 amino acids. In DNA form, the CDR3 reads TGTGCCAGCAGCTTAGAGGGCGGGCCCTACGAGCAGTACTTC. Its protein product is CASSLEGGPYEQYF.

This clone appeared a few times. J is TRBJ2-2 and V is TRBV30; TRBD1 is a possible D gene (6 bases). V gave up 3 bases and J gave up 8 bases, with 16 bases separating them. Germline V lookup: CDR1 GTSNPN, CDR2 SVGIG (reference sequence). The CDR3 length is 14 residues. The CDR3 nucleotides are TGTGCCTGGAGAAGGTTACAGGGATTAGGGGAGCTGTTTTTT. It yields the protein CAWRRLQGLGELFF.

The chain joins TRBV7-9 to TRBJ2-1; possible D gene TRBD1, 6 bases. Trimming pared 7 bases from V and 9 bases from J, leaving 10 bases between. The germline CDR1 and CDR2 sequences are SEHNR and FQNEAQ (reference sequence). The CDR3 consists of 11 residues. In nucleotides, the CDR3 is TGTGCCAGCACCAGGGGCAGTGAGCAGTTCTTC. It yields the protein CASTRGSEQFF.

The V gene is TRBV30, the J gene TRBJ2-4; D is uncertain. The length of the CDR3 is 15 residues. From germline, CDR1 is GTSNPN and CDR2 SVGIG (reference sequence). V lost 0 bases, J lost 3 bases, and 12 bases lay in between. CDR3 loop: CAWSVWESVKNIQYF. As DNA, the CDR3 is TGTGCCTGGAGTGTTTGGGAAAGTGTCAAAAACATTCAGTACTTC.

This chain links TRBV18 with TRBJ2-3; 10 nucleotides match TRBD2. The CDR3 sequence is 17 residues long. V gave up 5 bases and J gave up 4 bases; unmatched junction bases: 12. Per the germline V gene, CDR1 is KGHSH and CDR2 is LQKENI. For the CDR3, the DNA is TGTGCCAGCTCATTCCCAAGCGGGAGGGCCGGATCAGATACGCAGTATTTT. Translating it yields CASSFPSGRAGSDTQYF.

The sample holds one count of this clone. The chain couples TRBV5-3 to TRBJ2-1; D remains ambiguous. TRBV5-3 is sorted into the ORF group, with uncertain function. V dropped 1 base and J dropped 10 bases, with 6 bases sitting between them. The CDR3 has 11 residues. The CDR3 is CARSLSSEQFF. CDR3 nucleotides: TGTGCCAGAAGCTTGTCCTCCGAGCAGTTCTTC.

The chain links TRBV5-4 to TRBJ2-3, with 7 bases identical to TRBD1. J was trimmed by 1 base and V by 1 base; bases with no gene match: 6. CDR1 is SGHNT, CDR2 YYREEE, per germline (reference sequence). The CDR3 loop spans 16 amino acids. Here the CDR3 DNA reads TGTGCCAGCAGCTTGTCCCTTACAGGGGGCACAGATACGCAGTATTTT. The encoded protein is CASSLSLTGGTDTQYF.